This TCR beta chain was recorded in a study of CD8 T cells in Susac syndrome. At the level of the study: Patients with Susac syndrome had blood drawn and were at that point therapy-naive, on corticosteroids, or on intravenous immunoglobulin alone.

Study-wide results and limits: Susac syndrome CD4+ T cell repertoires showed no clonal expansion.

A quantity of about 0.5 to 1 ug RNA underwent reverse transcription using random hexamers. TCRdb fed the immunoSEQ multiplex PCR reads into MiXCR, producing one record per CDR3 protein. The sample yields about 140,000 distinct CDR3 sequences, roughly 94% seen once. Comments on this clonotype: Its target is unknown.

The germline V gene encodes CDR1 SGHRS and CDR2 YFSETQ. J gave up 4 bases and V 4 bases, and 13 bases lay outside the gene matches. The length of the CDR3 is 16 residues. Sequencing of TCR beta was carried out in blood CD8+ and CD4+ T cells. Negative isolation was used for CD8+ and CD4+ T cells and FACS enrichment for TEMRA cells. The TCR originated in a human donor with Susac syndrome. The gene calls are TRBV5-1 and TRBJ1-2; the match to TRBD1 covers 7 bases. Sequenced sample: CD4+ T cells from PBMCs. CDR3 nucleotides: TGCGCCAGCAGCCTCGCCAATCCCGGACAGGCCTATGGCTACACCTTC. The encoded protein is CASSLANPGQAYGYTF.